Below, one T cell receptor (beta chain) is given with its context. The method was immunoSEQ multiplex PCR; TCRdb's version includes in-frame clones alone and lacks a portion of them. The data show some 150,000 clones, approximately 94% seen once. The CDR3 is 15 amino acids. V trimming: 5 bases; J trimming: 1 base; junction bases outside the gene matches: 6. Germline assignment: CDR1 MDHEN and CDR2 SYDVKM. These data come from a study of control samples from healthy donors and cancer patients. Sequencing was carried out using blood. The rearrangement links TRBV28 to TRBJ1-1, with 8 bases matching TRBD1. The TCR was taken from a middle-aged man in good health. The DNA for the CDR3 is TGTGCCAGCAGTCCTGGGACAGGCAGGAACACTGAAGCTTTCTTT. It specifies CASSPGTGRNTEAFF.